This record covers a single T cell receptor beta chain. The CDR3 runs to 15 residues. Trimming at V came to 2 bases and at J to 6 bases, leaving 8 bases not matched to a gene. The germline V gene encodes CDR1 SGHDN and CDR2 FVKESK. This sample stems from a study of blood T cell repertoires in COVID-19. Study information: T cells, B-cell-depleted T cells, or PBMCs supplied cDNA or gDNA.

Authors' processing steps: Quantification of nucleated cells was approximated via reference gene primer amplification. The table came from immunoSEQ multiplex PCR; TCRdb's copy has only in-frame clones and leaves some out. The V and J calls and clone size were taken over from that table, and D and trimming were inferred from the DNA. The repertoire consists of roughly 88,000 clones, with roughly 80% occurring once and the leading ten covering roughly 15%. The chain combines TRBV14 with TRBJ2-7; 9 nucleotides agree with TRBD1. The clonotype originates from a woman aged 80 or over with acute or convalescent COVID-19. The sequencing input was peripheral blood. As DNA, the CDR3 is TGTGCCAGCAGCCAACAACCAGGGACAGGGAGCGAGCAGTACTTC. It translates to CASSQQPGTGSEQYF.